This note documents a single T cell receptor beta chain sequence. The data are from a study of blood T cells in healthy people across ages. The second PCR ran roughly 6 to 11 cycles with a sample-barcoded 5' primer and J-beta primers. TCRdb called the 5' RACE reads again in MiXCR, with one record for every CDR3 protein. Among 1.5 million to 2 million distinct CDR3 sequences listed, 35% to 50% were seen once. Germline V gives CDR1 MNHEY, CDR2 SMNVEV (reference sequence). The length of the CDR3 is 15 residues. Isolated PBMCs totaled at least 6 million in each sample. This TCR was sampled from a human donor in good health. The specimen was blood. V and J are TRBV27 and TRBJ2-4; TRBD1 matches at 12 bases. The J call may be mistaken, given a closer DNA end match to TRBJ2-7. CDR3 amino acids: CASSLSGQGADEQYF. CDR3 sequence (DNA): TGTGCCAGCAGTCTGTCGGGACAGGGGGCCGACGAGCAGTACTTC.